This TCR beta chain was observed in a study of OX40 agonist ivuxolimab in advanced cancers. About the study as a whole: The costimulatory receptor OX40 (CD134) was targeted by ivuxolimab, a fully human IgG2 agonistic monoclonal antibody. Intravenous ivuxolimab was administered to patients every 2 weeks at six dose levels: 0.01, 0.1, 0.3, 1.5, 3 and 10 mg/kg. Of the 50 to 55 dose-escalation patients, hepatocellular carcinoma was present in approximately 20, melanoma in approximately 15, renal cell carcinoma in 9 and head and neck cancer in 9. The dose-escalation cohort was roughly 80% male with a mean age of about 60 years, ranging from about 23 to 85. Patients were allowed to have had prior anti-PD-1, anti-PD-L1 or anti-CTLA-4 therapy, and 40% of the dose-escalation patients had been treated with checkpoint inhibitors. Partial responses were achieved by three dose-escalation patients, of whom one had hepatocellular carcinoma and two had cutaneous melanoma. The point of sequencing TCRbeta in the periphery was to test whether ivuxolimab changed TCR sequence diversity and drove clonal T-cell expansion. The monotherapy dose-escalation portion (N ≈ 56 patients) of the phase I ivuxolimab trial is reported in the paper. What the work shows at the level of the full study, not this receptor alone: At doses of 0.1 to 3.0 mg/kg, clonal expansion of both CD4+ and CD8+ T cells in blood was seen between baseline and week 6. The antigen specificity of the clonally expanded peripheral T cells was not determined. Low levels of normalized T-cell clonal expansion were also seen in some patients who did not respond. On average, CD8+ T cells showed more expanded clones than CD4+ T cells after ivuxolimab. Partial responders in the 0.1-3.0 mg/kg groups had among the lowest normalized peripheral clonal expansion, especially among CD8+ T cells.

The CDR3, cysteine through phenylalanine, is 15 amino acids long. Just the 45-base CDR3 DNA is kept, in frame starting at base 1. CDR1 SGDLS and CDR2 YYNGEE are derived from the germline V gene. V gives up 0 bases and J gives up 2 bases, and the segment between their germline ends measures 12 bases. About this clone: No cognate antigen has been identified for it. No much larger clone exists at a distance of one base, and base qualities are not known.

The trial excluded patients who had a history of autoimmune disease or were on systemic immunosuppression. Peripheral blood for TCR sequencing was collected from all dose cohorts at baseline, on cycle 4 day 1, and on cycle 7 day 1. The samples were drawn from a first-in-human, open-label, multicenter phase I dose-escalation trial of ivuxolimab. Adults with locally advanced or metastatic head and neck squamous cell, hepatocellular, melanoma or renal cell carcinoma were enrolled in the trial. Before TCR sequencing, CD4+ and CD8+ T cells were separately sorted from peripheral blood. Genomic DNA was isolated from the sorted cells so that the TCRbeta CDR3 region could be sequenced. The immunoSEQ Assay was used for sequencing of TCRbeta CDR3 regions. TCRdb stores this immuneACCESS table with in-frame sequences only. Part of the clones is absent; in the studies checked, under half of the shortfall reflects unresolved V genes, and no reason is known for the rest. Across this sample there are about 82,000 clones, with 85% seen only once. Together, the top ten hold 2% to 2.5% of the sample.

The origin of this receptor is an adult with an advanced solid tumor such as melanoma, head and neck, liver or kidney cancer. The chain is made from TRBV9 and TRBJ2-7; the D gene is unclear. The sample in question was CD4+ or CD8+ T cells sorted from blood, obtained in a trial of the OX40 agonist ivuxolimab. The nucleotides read TGTGCCAGCAGCGTAGATCGGGCCGGCCCCTACGAGCAGTACTTC. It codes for CASSVDRAGPYEQYF. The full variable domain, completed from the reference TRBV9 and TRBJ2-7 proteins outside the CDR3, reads DSGVTQTPKHLITATGQRVTLRCSPRSGDLSVYWYQQSLDQGLQFLIQYYNGEERAKGNILERFSAQQFPDLHSELNLSSLELGDSALYFCASSVDRAGPYEQYFGPGTRLTVT.